This TCR beta chain was retrieved from a study of T cell repertoires in cytomegalovirus infection. TCRdb passed the reads through MiXCR, listing each CDR3 protein once. The sample consists of fewer than 1,000,000 distinct CDR3 sequences, around 32% of them appearing once. Study-level findings and limits: HLA-C-restricted CMV-specific TCR beta clonotypes prevailed in the ex vivo response.

Germline-derived CDR1 and CDR2 are SNHLY and FYNNEI. Trimming removed 4 bases at V and 8 bases at J, with 12 bases between. The CDR3 covers 13 residues. Comment on this clonotype: Its antigen is undetermined.

This sequence originates from a human donor in good health (CMV status not recorded). Some clones in this sample may be carry-over from other donors' samples. V usage is TRBV2 and J usage is TRBJ2-1, with unresolved D. Sample: cultured CD8+ T cells from PBMCs, taken from culture after CMV antigen stimulation. As DNA, the CDR3 is TGTGCCAGCAGTGTGCACCAACGAGATGAGCAGTTCTTC. Translation gives CASSVHQRDEQFF.